The sequence of this TCR beta chain was determined in a study of blood T cell repertoires in COVID-19. Study-level background: PBMCs, B-cell-depleted T cells, or T cells were the source of the cDNA or gDNA that made up the material.

In the authors' methods: Reference gene primer amplification gave nucleated cell count estimates. Profiling relied on immunoSEQ multiplex PCR, and the TCRdb table lists in-frame clones only, not all of them. The DNA gave D and trimming, while V, J and clone size come from that table. There are 110,000 to 150,000 clones in the sample; around 87% occur only once, and less than 6.5% lies in the top ten. Germline V lookup: CDR1 MNHEY, CDR2 SMNVEV (reference sequence). Between the trimmed V and J ends, which lost 0 bases and 7 bases, there was a span of 16 bases. The CDR3 has 16 amino acids. V usage is TRBV27 and J usage is TRBJ2-1; D possibly corresponds to TRBD1 (6 bases). Input material: peripheral blood. The sequence came from a human donor in a cohort sampled during active COVID-19. Here the CDR3 DNA reads TGTGCCAGCAGTTTATCACGGGACACCGATTTAAATGAGCAGTTCTTC. It specifies CASSLSRDTDLNEQFF.